A single sample is the source of the 26 T cell receptor beta chains below, sequenced in a study of shared clonotypes between healthy human individuals. Naive-designated CD8 cells lacked CD45RO, were positively enriched for CCR7, and omitted terminally differentiated effector memory CD45RA+ cells. Data came from immunoSEQ multiplex PCR; TCRdb stores just in-frame clones and leaves some out. The sample shows about 2 million clones, just under 95% of them seen only once. Material for sequencing was naive CD8+ T cells sorted from blood. These receptors originate from a man between 18 and 35 years old in good health.

This clone was counted a single time. The chain joins TRBV19 to TRBJ2-5; TRBD1 matches at 7 bases. The CDR3 is 14 residues long. Germline V lookup: CDR1 LNHDA, CDR2 SQIVND (reference sequence). V gave up 3 bases and J gave up 1 base; unmatched junction bases: 2. CDR3 in DNA: TGTGCCAGTAGTATGGGACAGCCCCAAGAGACCCAGTACTTC. Amino acid sequence: CASSMGQPQETQYF.

For this clone: Other DNA sequences in the same sample also yield this CDR3. The chain uses TRBV30 and TRBJ1-5; D gene unclear. This CDR3 spans 13 amino acids. CDR1 GTSNPN and CDR2 SVGIG come from the germline V gene (reference sequence). V lost 0 bases and J lost 5, with 8 bases in between. Here the CDR3 DNA reads TGTGCCTGGAGTGTGGGTGGGGATCAGCCCCAGCATTTT. It is translated as CAWSVGGDQPQHF.

This clone came up once. The chain carries TRBV11-2 and TRBJ1-1; TRBD1 matches at 10 bases. J lost 0 bases, V lost 1 base, and 11 bases had no gene match. From germline, CDR1 is SGHAT and CDR2 FQNNGV. The CDR3 is 19 amino acids. The DNA of the CDR3 is TGTGCCAGCAGCTTAGTCTTTGACAGGGGGCAAGGGATGAACACTGAAGCTTTCTTT. It specifies CASSLVFDRGQGMNTEAFF.

Worth noting for this clone: At the DNA level, this CDR3 is encoded by other sequences in the same sample as well. This chain uses TRBV30 with TRBJ1-4; the D gene is possibly TRBD1 (6 bases). Germline CDR1 is GTSNPN and CDR2 is SVGIG (reference sequence). V lost 1 base, J lost 5 bases, and 8 bases lay in between. The CDR3 loop spans 13 amino acids. For the CDR3, the DNA is TGTGCCTGGAGTGGTACAGGGAATGAAAAACTGTTTTTT. It is translated as CAWSGTGNEKLFF.

The chain employs TRBV15 and TRBJ1-1; D gene unclear. V was cut by 3 bases and J by 6 bases, with 14 bases left in between. This CDR3 contains 14 residues. Looked up from germline, CDR1 is LNHNV and CDR2 is YYDKDF (reference sequence). CDR3 nucleotides: TGTGCCACCAGCAGGGAGAGGGTTCTTCCTGAAGCTTTCTTT. It translates to CATSRERVLPEAFF.

V usage is TRBV10-3 and J usage is TRBJ1-1, with D possibly TRBD1 on 5 matching bases. The CDR3 length is 18 residues. The germline gives CDR1 ENHRY, CDR2 SYGVKD. Trimming cost V 8 bases and J 0 bases, with 25 bases left between them. Here the CDR3 reads CAISPGRAHPGLNTEAFF. In nucleotides, the CDR3 is TGTGCCATCTCGCCCGGCAGGGCCCACCCCGGACTGAACACTGAAGCTTTCTTT.

The chain joins TRBV5-8 to TRBJ2-7; D is undetermined. This CDR3 region has 15 residues. The V and J ends lost 1 base and 0 bases respectively, with 11 bases between them. Germline CDR1 SGHTS, CDR2 YDEGEE. The CDR3 region is CASSLSLGSSYEQYF. CDR3 coding DNA: TGTGCCAGCAGCTTGTCACTGGGCAGCTCCTACGAGCAGTACTTC.

The V and J genes are TRBV7-6 and TRBJ2-7; 9 positions agree with TRBD2. The CDR3 is made up of 15 amino acids. V dropped 2 bases and J dropped 2; count of bases not matched to a gene: 4. Germline V gene data show CDR1 as SGHVS and CDR2 as FNYEAQ. CDR3 DNA: TGTGCCAGCAGCTTATCTGGACTAGCGACCTACGAGCAGTACTTC. Translation: CASSLSGLATYEQYF. Looking up the rest from reference TRBV7-6 and TRBJ2-7 gives the full variable domain: GAGVSQSPRYKVTKRGQDVALRCDPISGHVSLYWYRQALGQGPEFLTYFNYEAQQDKSGLPNDRFSAERPEGSISTLTIQRTEQRDSAMYRCASSLSGLATYEQYFGPGTRLTVT.

The chain is built from TRBV6-5 and TRBJ1-1, with D perhaps matching TRBD1 (5 bases). Germline V gene sequence: CDR1 MNHEY, CDR2 SVGAGI. This CDR3 is 11 amino acids long. With 7 bases removed from V and 5 bases from J, the gap between germline ends came to 8 bases. CDR3 DNA: TGTGCCAGCACAAAGGGGACTGAAGCTTTCTTT. This codes for CASTKGTEAFF.

The genes are TRBV6-6 and TRBJ2-2; the D gene is possibly TRBD1 (7 bases). The CDR3 is 15 amino acids. Germline CDR1 is MNHNY and CDR2 is SVGAGI (reference sequence). V lost 6 bases and J lost 7, with 18 bases in between. DNA for the CDR3: TGTGCCAGCAGACCCGGGAGAGGGACAGTCGGGGAGCTGTTTTTT. It codes for CASRPGRGTVGELFF.

This sequence joins TRBV6-5 and TRBJ2-1, with D hard to call. V shed 0 bases and J shed 7 bases, with 16 bases lying between them. The CDR3 totals 16 residues. The germline gives CDR1 MNHEY, CDR2 SVGAGI. The CDR3 DNA follows: TGTGCCAGCAGTTACTCGACCCCCTTCCTTAAGAATGAGCAGTTCTTC. Protein product: CASSYSTPFLKNEQFF.

The V call is TRBV7-3, the J call TRBJ2-7, with a tentative D call TRBD1 (7 bases). Looked up from germline, CDR1 is SGHTA and CDR2 is FQGTGA. V lost 5 bases, J lost 2 bases, and 16 bases lay in between. The CDR3 covers 15 residues. In nucleotides, the CDR3 is TGTGCCAGCAGCGCAGGAGGGGACAGAGCCTACGAGCAGTACTTC. Translating gives CASSAGGDRAYEQYF. The full variable domain, rest sourced from reference TRBV7-3 and TRBJ2-7, is GAGVSQTPSNKVTEKGKYVELRCDPISGHTALYWYRQSLGQGPEFLIYFQGTGAADDSGLPNDRFFAVRPEGSVSTLKIQRTERGDSAVYLCASSAGGDRAYEQYFGPGTRLTVT.

This chain connects TRBV5-6 to TRBJ2-3; D might be TRBD1 or TRBD2, each matching 6 bases. Germline CDR1 is SGHDT and CDR2 is YYEEEE. CDR3 length: 17 amino acids. V dropped 4 bases and J dropped 1 base, with 19 bases sitting between them. The CDR3: CASSPETGTGGTDTQYF. The DNA of the CDR3 is TGTGCCAGCAGCCCGGAGACAGGTACGGGGGGCACAGATACGCAGTATTTT.

The chain joins TRBV5-4 to TRBJ2-7, with D perhaps assigned TRBD1 or TRBD2 (5 bases each). Trimming shortened V by 2 bases and J by 1 base, and 10 bases separated the two germline ends. The CDR3 is 14 residues long. Germline V gene sequence: CDR1 SGHNT, CDR2 YYREEE (reference sequence). This CDR3 is CASSFNGASYEQYF. In DNA form, the CDR3 reads TGTGCCAGCAGCTTTAACGGGGCGTCCTACGAGCAGTACTTC.

V and J are TRBV6-1 and TRBJ2-3, with 7 positions matching TRBD1. The CDR3 length is 13 residues. The V and J ends lost 6 bases and 5 bases, in that order; junction bases with no gene match: 5. The germline gives CDR1 MNHNS, CDR2 SASEGT. The CDR3 region has the DNA TGTGCCAGCAGAAGAGGGGGCCGAGATACGCAGTATTTT. Protein sequence: CASRRGGRDTQYF.

V is TRBV2 and J is TRBJ2-7; D is undetermined. The V gene's germline CDR1 is SNHLY and CDR2 FYNNEI. The V gene lost 5 bases and the J gene lost 3 bases, with 11 bases spanning the gap. The CDR3 is 13 amino acids. The CDR3 DNA reads as TGTGCCAGCAGTAGTAACGTCGGCTACGAGCAGTACTTC. This sequence encodes CASSSNVGYEQYF.

The J gene is TRBJ1-3, the V gene TRBV7-3; unclear D gene. Per the germline V gene, CDR1 is SGHTA and CDR2 is FQGTGA. V lost 5 bases and J lost 0, with 5 bases in between. CDR3 length: 13 amino acids. The CDR3 bases are TGTGCCAGCAGCCTGAGCTCTGGAAACACCATATATTTT. The encoded protein is CASSLSSGNTIYF. Based on the CDR3 plus reference TRBV7-3 and TRBJ1-3, the full variable domain is GAGVSQTPSNKVTEKGKYVELRCDPISGHTALYWYRQSLGQGPEFLIYFQGTGAADDSGLPNDRFFAVRPEGSVSTLKIQRTERGDSAVYLCASSLSSGNTIYFGEGSWLTVV.

This chain connects TRBV5-6 to TRBJ1-4; 8 nucleotides align to TRBD1. Looked up from germline, CDR1 is SGHDT and CDR2 is YYEEEE. V was clipped by 4 bases and J by 0 bases; unmatched bases: 8. The CDR3 length is 17 residues. DNA of the CDR3: TGTGCCAGCAGCCCTGGGACAGGAGTCGCAACTAATGAAAAACTGTTTTTT. Translating it yields CASSPGTGVATNEKLFF. Together with reference TRBV5-6 and TRBJ1-4, the CDR3 gives the full variable domain: DAGVTQSPTHLIKTRGQQVTLRCSPKSGHDTVSWYQQALGQGPQFIFQYYEEEERQRGNFPDRFSGHQFPNYSSELNVNALLLGDSALYLCASSPGTGVATNEKLFFGSGTQLSVL.

V is TRBV30 and J is TRBJ1-5; 7 positions agree with TRBD1. Germline lookup yields CDR1 GTSNPN and CDR2 SVGIG (reference sequence). This CDR3 is 14 amino acids long. Trimming removed 0 bases from V and 6 bases from J; junction bases left unmatched: 5. The CDR3 DNA sequence: TGTGCCTGGAGTGTAGCAGGGGGAGGTCAGCCCCAGCATTTT. It encodes CAWSVAGGGQPQHF.

The chain joins TRBV6-4 to TRBJ2-7, with D possibly matching TRBD1 (6 bases). Trimming removed 0 bases from V and 0 bases from J, with 12 bases in between. The CDR3 is made up of 16 amino acids. Germline CDR1 reads MRHNA; CDR2 reads SNTAGT. CDR3 nucleotides: TGTGCCAGCAGTGACTCTGGGGACACCAGCTCCTACGAGCAGTACTTC. Translating gives CASSDSGDTSSYEQYF.

With respect to this clone: One junction end does not reproduce the germline sequence, and a read error may be involved. CDR3 loop: CASSPREGAQETQYF. The CDR3 DNA reads as TGTGCTAGCAGCCCCCGGGAAGGGGCCCAAGAGACCCAGTACTTC. The J gene is TRBJ2-5, the V gene TRBV7-7, with D perhaps given as TRBD1 or TRBD2 (5 bases each). CDR1 SSHAT and CDR2 FNYEAQ come from the germline V gene (reference sequence). This CDR3 spans 15 amino acids.

The chain couples TRBV6-1 to TRBJ2-7; TRBD2 matches at 8 bases. Per the germline V gene, CDR1 is MNHNS and CDR2 is SASEGT. The junction had 1 base not matched to a gene; V was cut back by 3 bases and J by 0 bases. CDR3 size: 14 residues. The CDR3 DNA follows: TGTGCCAGCAGTGAGCGGGAGGCCTCCTACGAGCAGTACTTC. Residues: CASSEREASYEQYF.

The chain has TRBV11-2 and TRBJ1-2; D perhaps matches TRBD1 (6 bases). CDR1 is SGHAT and CDR2 is FQNNGV in the germline V gene. The CDR3 totals 14 residues. V lost 4 bases, J lost 6 bases, and 15 bases lay in between. DNA for the CDR3: TGTGCCAGCAGCTGGACACAGGGTTCGGATGGCTACACCTTC. It encodes CASSWTQGSDGYTF. The variable domain in full, with the rest retrieved from reference TRBV11-2 and TRBJ1-2, is EAGVAQSPRYKIIEKRQSVAFWCNPISGHATLYWYQQILGQGPKLLIQFQNNGVVDDSQLPKDRFSAERLKGVDSTLKIQPAKLEDSAVYLCASSWTQGSDGYTFGSGTRLTVV.

DNA of the CDR3: TGTGCCAGCAGTGCCCAAGAAGGCCTTGTAGCTTTCTTT. As protein: CASSAQEGLVAFF. V gene TRBV25-1 combines with J gene TRBJ1-1; unclear D gene. The CDR3 consists of 13 residues. V lost 4 bases and J 10 bases, leaving 16 bases between the germline ends. Germline assignment: CDR1 MGHDK and CDR2 SYGVNS.

The chain recombines TRBV5-6 with TRBJ1-1; D uncertain. CDR1 SGHDT and CDR2 YYEEEE come from the germline V gene. The CDR3 spans 13 residues. Between the trimmed V and J ends, which lost 2 bases and 4 bases, there was a span of 9 bases. The CDR3, as DNA: TGTGCCAGCAGCTTTATGGGAGGCACTGAAGCTTTCTTT. This sequence encodes CASSFMGGTEAFF.

In nucleotides, the CDR3 is TGTGCCAGCAGCCGGGACCGATCCTACGAGCAGTACTTC. Translation gives CASSRDRSYEQYF. This chain uses TRBV7-9 with TRBJ2-7; perhaps D is TRBD1 or TRBD2 (5 bases each). V was pared by 5 bases and J by 1 base, with 9 bases between. The CDR3 is 13 residues long. Germline lookup yields CDR1 SEHNR and CDR2 FQNEAQ (reference sequence).